The 21 T cell receptor beta chains listed next were all sequenced from one sample in a study of T cell responses to AZD1222 COVID-19 vaccine. The table came from immunoSEQ multiplex PCR; TCRdb's copy has only in-frame clones and leaves some out. This table holds 140,000 to 150,000 clones, 82% found once. The specimen comprised peripheral blood, sampled on day 0 of MenACWY control vaccination. These receptors originate from an adult in good health.

The genes are TRBV27 and TRBJ2-5, with a weak D call TRBD1 (5 bases). CDR1 and CDR2 from the germline V gene are MNHEY and SMNVEV (reference sequence). The CDR3 totals 14 residues. V gave up 3 bases and J gave up 5 bases, with 13 bases separating them. The CDR3 protein is CASSFNGARETQYF. CDR3 in DNA: TGTGCCAGCAGTTTCAATGGGGCGCGGGAGACCCAGTACTTC.

This clone has more than one count but fewer than ten. The chain is built from TRBV28 and TRBJ2-7; D uncertain. Germline lookup yields CDR1 MDHEN and CDR2 SYDVKM. CDR3 length: 13 residues. V shed 9 bases and J shed 4 bases, with 16 bases lying between them. The CDR3 region is CASATAPYYEQYV. The DNA for the CDR3 is TGTGCCAGTGCAACAGCTCCCTATTACGAGCAGTACGTC.

J is TRBJ2-7 and V is TRBV4-1; a possible D gene is TRBD2 (5 bases). With 1 base removed from V and 4 bases from J, the gap between germline ends came to 11 bases. This CDR3 is 14 amino acids long. Per the germline V gene, CDR1 is MGHRA and CDR2 is YSYEKL. The CDR3 DNA follows: TGCGCCAGCAGCCAAGTAATCGGGAAATACGAGCAGTACTTC. Encoded protein: CASSQVIGKYEQYF.

This chain joins TRBV20-1 and TRBJ2-5, with no clear D. CDR1 DFQATT and CDR2 SNEGSKA come from the germline V gene (reference sequence). V was trimmed by 3 bases and J by 3 bases, leaving 8 bases between them. The CDR3 loop spans 12 amino acids. In DNA form, the CDR3 reads TGCAGTGCTAGTTCCGCGAAAGAGACCCAGTACTTC. This gives the protein CSASSAKETQYF.

The V call is TRBV27, the J call TRBJ2-1, with TRBD1 matching over 8 bases. From germline, CDR1 is MNHEY and CDR2 SMNVEV (reference sequence). V lost 4 bases, J lost 3 bases, and 2 bases stayed unmatched. This CDR3 has 14 residues. In DNA, the CDR3 is TGTGCCAGCAGTTCGGGACAGGTCTACAATGAGCAGTTCTTC. Its translation is CASSSGQVYNEQFF.

The chain employs TRBV2 and TRBJ1-4; no clear D gene. Germline CDR1 SNHLY, CDR2 FYNNEI. The CDR3 spans 14 residues. Trimming took 1 base from V and 5 from J, leaving 8 bases between them. The CDR3: CASSEGKQNEKLFF. CDR3 bases: TGTGCCAGCAGTGAAGGCAAGCAAAATGAAAAACTGTTTTTT.

CDR3 sequence reads: CASSPLEPGGEQYF. CDR3 nucleotide sequence: TGTGCCAGCAGTCCTCTCGAGCCAGGGGGCGAGCAGTACTTC. The chain couples TRBV6-5 to TRBJ2-7; 7 bases are a match to TRBD1. V was pared by 5 bases and J by 6 bases, with 10 bases of the junction left unmatched. CDR3 length: 14 amino acids. The germline V gene encodes CDR1 MNHEY and CDR2 SVGAGI.

The rearrangement links TRBV3-1 (or the pseudogene TRBV3-2) to TRBJ2-5; D not resolved. The CDR3 length is 13 residues. The germline V gene has CDR1 LGHDT and CDR2 YNNKEL (reference sequence). Trimming stripped 4 bases from V and 3 bases from J, with 9 bases between. This CDR3 is CASSRHNKETQYF. The CDR3 coding sequence is TGTGCCAGCAGCCGACATAATAAAGAGACCCAGTACTTC.

This clone was found a few times. V is TRBV28 and J is TRBJ1-6; a possible D gene is TRBD1 (5 bases). The V end was cut by 6 bases, the J end by 7 bases, with 10 bases between. This CDR3 is built from 13 residues. The germline V gene has CDR1 MDHEN and CDR2 SYDVKM. The CDR3: CASRDTANSPLHF. In DNA form, the CDR3 reads TGTGCCAGCAGGGACACAGCGAATTCACCCCTCCACTTT.

The chain uses TRBV14 and TRBJ1-3; D is unresolved. The V gene lost 1 base and the J gene lost 6 bases, with 4 bases spanning the gap. CDR3 length: 12 residues. Germline V gene sequence: CDR1 SGHDN, CDR2 FVKESK. The CDR3 loop is CASSQVTNTIYF. Here the CDR3 DNA reads TGTGCCAGCAGCCAAGTCACAAACACCATATATTTT.

This clone was observed once. The rearrangement links TRBV12-3 or TRBV12-4 to TRBJ2-3; TRBD2 is a possible D gene (5 bases). V was trimmed by 10 bases and J by 3 bases, leaving 14 bases between them. This CDR3 spans 13 amino acids. The CDR3 bases are TGTGCCATCGGAGGTTGGGGAACAGATACGCAGTATTTT. Amino acid sequence: CAIGGWGTDTQYF.

Remarks on this clone: Different DNA sequences within this sample yield the same CDR3. This chain connects TRBV27 to TRBJ2-3; TRBD2 might be the D (7 bases). This CDR3 has 17 residues. Trimming stripped 7 bases from V and 1 base from J, with 21 bases between. Per germline, CDR1 MNHEY and CDR2 SMNVEV (reference sequence). CDR3 residues: CASTPGRGQMGTDTQYF. CDR3 nucleotides: TGTGCCAGCACCCCGGGGCGGGGGCAGATGGGCACAGATACGCAGTATTTT.

The V gene is TRBV6-2 or TRBV6-3, the J gene TRBJ2-7; 11 bases are a match to TRBD2. The germline V gene has CDR1 MNHEY and CDR2 SVGEGT. The length of the CDR3 is 16 residues. V trimming: 6 bases; J trimming: 3 bases; junction bases outside the gene matches: 10. This CDR3 is CASRPLTLAGDYEQYF. Here the CDR3 DNA reads TGTGCCAGCAGACCTCTGACACTAGCGGGGGACTACGAGCAGTACTTC.

The chain uses TRBV7-2 and TRBJ1-2; D remains ambiguous. The CDR3 extends over 13 amino acids. Germline V gene lookup returns CDR1 SGHTA and CDR2 FQGNSA. V shed 5 bases and J shed 5 bases, with 12 bases lying between them. CDR3 residues: CASSPRMGYGYTF. The DNA for the CDR3 is TGTGCCAGCAGCCCCCGGATGGGGTATGGCTACACCTTC.

The chain carries TRBV6-5 and TRBJ2-7, with 10 bases fitting TRBD1. The V segment lost 3 bases and the J segment 2 bases; nucleotides outside the gene matches: 7. Germline lookup yields CDR1 MNHEY and CDR2 SVGAGI. The CDR3 extends over 16 amino acids. CDR3 sequence: CASSYSPGQGTYEQYF. The CDR3 bases are TGTGCCAGCAGTTATTCCCCGGGACAGGGGACCTACGAGCAGTACTTC.

This sequence joins TRBV5-6 and TRBJ2-3, with a weak D call TRBD1 (6 bases). CDR1 is SGHDT and CDR2 is YYEEEE in the germline V gene. V lost 2 bases to trimming and J lost 1 base, with 11 bases between them. The CDR3 has 15 residues. The CDR3 reads CASSFVGARTDTQYF. The CDR3 nucleotides are TGTGCCAGCAGCTTTGTGGGGGCCCGCACAGATACGCAGTATTTT. Variable domain in full (rest from reference TRBV5-6 and TRBJ2-3): DAGVTQSPTHLIKTRGQQVTLRCSPKSGHDTVSWYQQALGQGPQFIFQYYEEEERQRGNFPDRFSGHQFPNYSSELNVNALLLGDSALYLCASSFVGARTDTQYFGPGTRLTVL.

J is TRBJ1-2 and V is TRBV12-3 or TRBV12-4; 8 bases agree with TRBD1. The CDR3 loop spans 13 amino acids. Trimming removed 3 bases from V and 10 bases from J; junction bases left unmatched: 7. In DNA, the CDR3 is TGTGCCAGCAGTTTTGCGGACAGGGCCATCTACACCTTC. Translating gives CASSFADRAIYTF.

The chain couples TRBV2 to TRBJ2-2, with 13 bases fitting TRBD2. The junction had 11 bases not matched to a gene; V was cut back by 6 bases and J by 13 bases. Germline CDR1 and CDR2: SNHLY and FYNNEI. The length of the CDR3 is 15 residues. CDR3 DNA: TGTGCCAGCAGCCGAGGACTAGCGGGGGCCCGTCGGCTGTTTTTT. This gives the protein CASSRGLAGARRLFF.

This clone ranks as medium-sized. The chain is built from TRBV5-1 and TRBJ1-6; D might be TRBD1 (5 bases). This CDR3 has 16 residues. Germline V gene lookup returns CDR1 SGHRS and CDR2 YFSETQ. Trimming cost V 4 bases and J 6 bases, with 17 bases left between them. The CDR3 nucleotides are TGCGCCAGCAGCAGTTGGGACCAGGGATTTAATTCACCCCTCCACTTT. Its protein product is CASSSWDQGFNSPLHF.

The V call is TRBV18, the J call TRBJ2-7; D unclear. The length of the CDR3 is 12 residues. CDR1 is KGHSH, CDR2 LQKENI, per germline. V shed 3 bases and J shed 2 bases, with 5 bases lying between them. CDR3 nucleotide sequence: TGTGCCAGCTCACCGGTCACCTACGAGCAGTACTTC. Translated: CASSPVTYEQYF.

The gene calls are TRBV5-6 and TRBJ1-5, with a possible D match to TRBD1 (5 bases). Per germline, CDR1 SGHDT and CDR2 YYEEEE. There are 16 residues in the CDR3. The V end lost 2 bases, the J end lost 0 bases, and 12 bases lay between the germline ends. CDR3 DNA: TGTGCCAGCAGCTTAGGCTTCGGGGCTAGCAATCAGCCCCAGCATTTT. It codes for CASSLGFGASNQPQHF.